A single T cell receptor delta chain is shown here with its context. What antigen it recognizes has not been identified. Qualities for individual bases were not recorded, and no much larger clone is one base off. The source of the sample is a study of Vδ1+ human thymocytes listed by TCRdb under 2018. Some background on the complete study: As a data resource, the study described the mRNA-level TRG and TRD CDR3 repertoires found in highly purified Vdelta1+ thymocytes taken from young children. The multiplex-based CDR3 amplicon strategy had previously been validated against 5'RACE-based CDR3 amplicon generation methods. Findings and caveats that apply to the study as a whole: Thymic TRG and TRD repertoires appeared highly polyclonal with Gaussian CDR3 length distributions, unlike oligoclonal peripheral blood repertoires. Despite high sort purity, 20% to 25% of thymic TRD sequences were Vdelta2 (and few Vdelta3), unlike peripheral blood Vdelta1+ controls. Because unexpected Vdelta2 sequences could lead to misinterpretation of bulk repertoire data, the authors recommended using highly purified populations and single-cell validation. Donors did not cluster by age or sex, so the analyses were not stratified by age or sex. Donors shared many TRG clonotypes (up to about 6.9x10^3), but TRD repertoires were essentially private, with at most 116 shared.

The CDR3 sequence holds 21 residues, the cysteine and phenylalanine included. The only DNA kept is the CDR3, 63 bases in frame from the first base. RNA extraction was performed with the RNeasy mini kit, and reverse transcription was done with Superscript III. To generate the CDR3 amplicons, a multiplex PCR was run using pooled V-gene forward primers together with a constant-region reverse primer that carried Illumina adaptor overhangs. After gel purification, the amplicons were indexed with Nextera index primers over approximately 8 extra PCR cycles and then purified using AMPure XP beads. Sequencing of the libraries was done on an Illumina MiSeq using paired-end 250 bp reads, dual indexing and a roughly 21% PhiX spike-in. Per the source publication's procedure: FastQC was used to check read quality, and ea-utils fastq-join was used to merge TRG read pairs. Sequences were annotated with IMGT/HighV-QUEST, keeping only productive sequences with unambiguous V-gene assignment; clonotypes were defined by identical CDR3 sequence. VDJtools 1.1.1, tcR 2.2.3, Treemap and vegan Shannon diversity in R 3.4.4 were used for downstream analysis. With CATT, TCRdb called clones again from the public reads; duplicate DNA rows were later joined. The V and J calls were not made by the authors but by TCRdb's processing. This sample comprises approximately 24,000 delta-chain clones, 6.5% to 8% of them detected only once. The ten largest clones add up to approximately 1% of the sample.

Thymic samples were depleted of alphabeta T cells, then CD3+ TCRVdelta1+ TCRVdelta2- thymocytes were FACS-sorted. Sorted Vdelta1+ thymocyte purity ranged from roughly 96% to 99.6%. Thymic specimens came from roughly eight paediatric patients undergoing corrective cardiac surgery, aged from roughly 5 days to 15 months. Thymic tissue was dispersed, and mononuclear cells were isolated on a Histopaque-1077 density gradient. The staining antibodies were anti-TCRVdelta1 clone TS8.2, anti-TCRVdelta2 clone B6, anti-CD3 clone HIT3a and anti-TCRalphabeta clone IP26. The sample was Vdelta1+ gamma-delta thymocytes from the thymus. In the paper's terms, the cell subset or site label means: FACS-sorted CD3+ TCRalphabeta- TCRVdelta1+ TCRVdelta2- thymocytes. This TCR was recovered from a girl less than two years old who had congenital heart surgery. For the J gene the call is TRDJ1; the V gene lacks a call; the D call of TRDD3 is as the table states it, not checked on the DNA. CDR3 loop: CAVGSKRGLLGDRVTIKKLIF. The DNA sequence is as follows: TGTGCTGTTGGGTCAAAACGGGGCTTATTGGGGGATAGGGTAACAATTAAGAAACTCATCTTT.